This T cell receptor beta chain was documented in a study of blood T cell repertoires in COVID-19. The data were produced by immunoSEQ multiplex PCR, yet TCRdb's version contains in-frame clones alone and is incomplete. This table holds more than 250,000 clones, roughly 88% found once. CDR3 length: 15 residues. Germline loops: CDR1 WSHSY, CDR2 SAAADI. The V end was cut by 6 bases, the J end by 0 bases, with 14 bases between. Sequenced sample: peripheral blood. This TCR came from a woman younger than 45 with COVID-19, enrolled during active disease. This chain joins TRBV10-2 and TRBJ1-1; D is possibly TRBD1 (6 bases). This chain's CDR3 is CASRDTGQMNTEAFF. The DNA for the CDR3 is TGCGCCAGCAGGGATACCGGACAGATGAACACTGAAGCTTTCTTT.